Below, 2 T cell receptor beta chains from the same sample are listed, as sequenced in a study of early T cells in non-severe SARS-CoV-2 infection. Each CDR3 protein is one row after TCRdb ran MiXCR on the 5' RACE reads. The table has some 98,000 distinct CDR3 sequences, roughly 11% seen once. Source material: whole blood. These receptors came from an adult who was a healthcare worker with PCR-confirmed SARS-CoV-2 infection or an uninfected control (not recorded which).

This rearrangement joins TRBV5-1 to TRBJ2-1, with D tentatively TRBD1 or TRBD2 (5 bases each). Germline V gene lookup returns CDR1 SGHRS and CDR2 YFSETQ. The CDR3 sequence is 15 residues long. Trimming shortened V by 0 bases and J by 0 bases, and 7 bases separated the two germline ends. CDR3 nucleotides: TGCGCCAGCAGCTTGGGGGACCACTCCTACAATGAGCAGTTCTTC. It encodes CASSLGDHSYNEQFF.

For the CDR3, the DNA is TGTGCCAGCAGCCACCTTCTTACCGGGACTCCCCAAGATACGCAGTATTTT. Residues: CASSHLLTGTPQDTQYF. The rearrangement uses TRBV7-9 and TRBJ2-3; possibly TRBD2 for D (6 bases). The CDR3 covers 17 residues. CDR1 and CDR2 (germline): SEHNR, FQNEAQ (reference sequence). Trimming shortened V by 5 bases and J by 5 bases, and 23 bases separated the two germline ends.